This T cell receptor beta chain emerged from a study of blood T cell repertoires in COVID-19. TCRdb's table, derived via immunoSEQ multiplex PCR, lists solely in-frame clones and lacks some. The repertoire holds 11,000 to 15,000 clones, with 85% to 90% as singletons. The sequenced sample was peripheral blood. This sequence was found in a human donor in a cohort sampled during active COVID-19.

CDR3 loop: CASSSIAGSEQYF. Written as DNA, the CDR3 is TGTGCCAGCAGTTCGATCGCTGGTAGCGAGCAGTACTTC. The genes are TRBV27 and TRBJ2-7; D uncertain. This CDR3 has 13 residues. The V gene lost 4 bases and the J gene lost 6 bases, with 13 bases spanning the gap. Germline CDR1 is MNHEY and CDR2 is SMNVEV (reference sequence).